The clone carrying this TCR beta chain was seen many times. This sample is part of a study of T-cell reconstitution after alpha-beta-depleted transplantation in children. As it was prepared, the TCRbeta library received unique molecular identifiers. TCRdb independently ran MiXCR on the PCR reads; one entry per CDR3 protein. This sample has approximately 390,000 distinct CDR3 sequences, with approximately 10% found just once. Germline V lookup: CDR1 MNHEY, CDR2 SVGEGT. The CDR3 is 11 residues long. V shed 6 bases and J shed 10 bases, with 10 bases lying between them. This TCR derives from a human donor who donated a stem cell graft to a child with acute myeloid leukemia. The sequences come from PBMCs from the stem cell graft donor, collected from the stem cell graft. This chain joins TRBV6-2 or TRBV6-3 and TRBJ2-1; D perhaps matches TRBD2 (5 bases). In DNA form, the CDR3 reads TGTGCCAGCAGCCACGGGGTAGAGCAGTTCTTC. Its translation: CASSHGVEQFF.